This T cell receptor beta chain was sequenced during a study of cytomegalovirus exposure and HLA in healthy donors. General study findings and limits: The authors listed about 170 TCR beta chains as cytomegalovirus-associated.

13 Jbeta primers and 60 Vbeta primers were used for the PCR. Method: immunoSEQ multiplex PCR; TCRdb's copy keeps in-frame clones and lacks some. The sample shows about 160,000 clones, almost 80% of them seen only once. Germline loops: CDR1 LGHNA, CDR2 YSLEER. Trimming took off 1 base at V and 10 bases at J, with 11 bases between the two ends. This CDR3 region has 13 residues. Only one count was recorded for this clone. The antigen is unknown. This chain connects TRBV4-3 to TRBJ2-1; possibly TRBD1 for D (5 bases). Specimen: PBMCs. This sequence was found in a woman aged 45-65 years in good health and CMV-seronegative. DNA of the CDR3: TGCGCCAGCAGCCAAGTCGGTAGGACAGAGCAGTTCTTC. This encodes CASSQVGRTEQFF.